This T cell receptor (beta chain) was retrieved from a study of OX40 agonist ivuxolimab in advanced cancers. The assay was immunoSEQ multiplex PCR, and TCRdb's table has in-frame clones only and misses some. The repertoire holds over 75,000 clones, with about 89% as singletons. Germline trimming cut 4 bases from V and 2 bases from J; bases unmatched to any gene: 7. The CDR3 spans 15 residues. Looked up from germline, CDR1 is SGHDT and CDR2 is YYEEEE. The chain combines TRBV5-6 with TRBJ2-3, with TRBD2 matching over 7 bases. Sequences were derived from CD4+ or CD8+ T cells sorted from blood, sampled in a trial of the OX40 agonist ivuxolimab. This sequence originates from an adult with an advanced solid tumor such as melanoma, head and neck, liver or kidney cancer. CDR3 region: CASSRDYLSTDTQYF. CDR3 DNA: TGTGCCAGCAGCCGGGACTACCTTTCCACAGATACGCAGTATTTT.